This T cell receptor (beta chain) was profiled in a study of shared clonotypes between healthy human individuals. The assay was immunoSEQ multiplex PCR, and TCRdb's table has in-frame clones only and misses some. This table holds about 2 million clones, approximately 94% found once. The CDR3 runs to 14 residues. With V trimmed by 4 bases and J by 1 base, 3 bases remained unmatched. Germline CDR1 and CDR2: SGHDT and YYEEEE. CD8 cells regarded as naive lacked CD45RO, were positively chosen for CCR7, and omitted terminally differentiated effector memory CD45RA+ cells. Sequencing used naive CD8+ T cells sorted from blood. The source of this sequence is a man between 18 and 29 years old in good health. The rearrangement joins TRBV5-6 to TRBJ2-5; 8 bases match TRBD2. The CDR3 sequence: CASSAGTSQETQYF. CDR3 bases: TGTGCCAGCAGCGCCGGGACTAGCCAAGAGACCCAGTACTTC. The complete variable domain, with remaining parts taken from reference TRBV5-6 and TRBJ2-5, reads DAGVTQSPTHLIKTRGQQVTLRCSPKSGHDTVSWYQQALGQGPQFIFQYYEEEERQRGNFPDRFSGHQFPNYSSELNVNALLLGDSALYLCASSAGTSQETQYFGPGTRLLVL.